These 31 T cell receptor beta chains originate from one sample sequenced in a study of PD-1 blockade in classical Hodgkin lymphoma. Time point given: cycle 4 day 1 (C4D1), after five to seven weeks of nivolumab. Brentuximab vedotin exposure varied among the patients, all of whom had relapsed after autologous stem cell transplantation. TCRdb's copy holds only in-frame clones and misses some; the assay was immunoSEQ multiplex PCR. The repertoire holds some 90,000 clones, 83% seen once, with approximately 17% in the top ten. Sequences were derived from peripheral blood mononuclear cells (PBMCs), sampled before the fourth cycle of nivolumab. The receptors come from a human donor with classical Hodgkin lymphoma.

J is TRBJ2-7 and V is TRBV6-1; D uncertain. Trimming removed 1 base from V and 3 bases from J, with 13 bases in between. The germline CDR1 and CDR2 sequences are MNHNS and SASEGT. This CDR3 has 15 amino acids. The CDR3 bases are TGTGCCAGCAGTGAAGGGGGTACAAGAATCTACGAGCAGTACTTC. Translated: CASSEGGTRIYEQYF.

The genes are TRBV5-6 and TRBJ2-6; maybe TRBD1 (5 bases). Trimming stripped 2 bases from V and 3 bases from J, with 9 bases between. This CDR3 comprises 15 residues. Germline CDR1 SGHDT, CDR2 YYEEEE. CDR3 residues: CASSLRGSGANVLTF. The CDR3 nucleotides are TGTGCCAGCAGCTTAAGGGGTAGTGGGGCCAACGTCCTGACTTTC. Filled out from reference TRBV5-6 and TRBJ2-6, the complete variable domain reads DAGVTQSPTHLIKTRGQQVTLRCSPKSGHDTVSWYQQALGQGPQFIFQYYEEEERQRGNFPDRFSGHQFPNYSSELNVNALLLGDSALYLCASSLRGSGANVLTFGAGSRLTVL.

This clone was seen many times. V and J are TRBV2 and TRBJ1-2; D is undetermined. The V end lost 8 bases, the J end lost 8 bases, and 18 bases lay between the germline ends. Germline lookup yields CDR1 SNHLY and CDR2 FYNNEI. CDR3 size: 13 residues. CDR3 residues: CASVTPGSEGYTF. CDR3 coding DNA: TGTGCCAGCGTAACCCCGGGTTCCGAGGGCTACACCTTC.

The chain joins TRBV19 to TRBJ1-1; D is unresolved. From germline, CDR1 is LNHDA and CDR2 SQIVND (reference sequence). This CDR3 is built from 14 residues. V was shortened by 7 bases and J by 0 bases, with 12 bases between the two germline ends. The CDR3 DNA is TGTGCCAGTAAGTGGGCGATGATGAACACTGAAGCTTTCTTT. The encoded protein is CASKWAMMNTEAFF.

V gene TRBV7-2 combines with J gene TRBJ1-1; D ambiguous. CDR1 is SGHTA, CDR2 FQGNSA, per germline. The CDR3 loop spans 14 amino acids. V lost 7 bases and J lost 0, with 12 bases in between. The CDR3 bases are TGTGCCAGCACTATTTCTAGGGTGAACACTGAAGCTTTCTTT. This codes for CASTISRVNTEAFF.

This sequence joins TRBV2 and TRBJ2-3; 7 bases match TRBD2. Germline loops: CDR1 SNHLY, CDR2 FYNNEI. The junction had 7 bases not matched to a gene; V was cut back by 10 bases and J by 6 bases. This CDR3 has 12 residues. CDR3 bases: TGTGCCATAGCGGGCAGATCGGATACGCAGTATTTT. Translating it yields CAIAGRSDTQYF.

This chain links TRBV13 with TRBJ2-7; the D gene is possibly TRBD1 (6 bases). This CDR3 has 14 residues. CDR1 PRHDT and CDR2 FYEKMQ come from the germline V gene (reference sequence). V dropped 5 bases and J dropped 6 bases, with 17 bases sitting between them. The CDR3 region is CASSPGTPTGEQYF. The CDR3 coding sequence is TGTGCCAGCAGCCCCGGGACACCCACGGGCGAGCAGTACTTC.

The CDR3, as DNA: TGCGCCAGCAGCCAAGGAGACAGGGTTTCCTCCTCCTACGAGCAGTACTTC. It is translated as CASSQGDRVSSSYEQYF. V is TRBV4-1 and J is TRBJ2-7; TRBD1 agrees at 7 bases. Germline-derived CDR1 and CDR2 are MGHRA and YSYEKL. This CDR3 has 17 residues. Unmatched junction bases numbered 9, after V lost 1 base and J lost 0 bases.

This chain uses TRBV19 with TRBJ2-7; tentative D call: TRBD1 (5 bases). CDR1 and CDR2 from the germline V gene are LNHDA and SQIVND (reference sequence). CDR3 size: 15 residues. Trimming left V 6 bases short and J 0 bases short, with 15 bases between. The CDR3 DNA reads TGTGCCAGTAGCACACAGGTCGTCAGCTCCTACGAGCAGTACTTC. Protein sequence: CASSTQVVSSYEQYF.

The chain uses TRBV7-7 and TRBJ2-5; possible D gene TRBD2, 6 bases. The germline V and J ends were trimmed by 5 bases and 10 bases, with 17 bases remaining between them. The CDR3 is 13 amino acids. Per the germline V gene, CDR1 is SSHAT and CDR2 is FNYEAQ (reference sequence). DNA for the CDR3: TGTGCCAGCAGCGCGGGACTCCGGGGGAACCAGTACTTC. It yields the protein CASSAGLRGNQYF.

The chain combines TRBV5-1 with TRBJ2-1; D could derive from TRBD1 or TRBD2 (7 bases each). The CDR3 has 15 amino acids. Looked up from germline, CDR1 is SGHRS and CDR2 is YFSETQ. Trimming pared 4 bases from V and 9 bases from J, leaving 20 bases between. This chain's CDR3 is CASSPRGGPWGEQFF. CDR3 DNA sequence: TGCGCCAGCAGCCCCAGGGGGGGCCCCTGGGGTGAGCAGTTCTTC.

This chain uses TRBV10-3 with TRBJ2-1, with 9 bases lining up with TRBD2. The J segment lost 6 bases and the V segment lost 9 bases, leaving 6 bases of the junction unmatched. In germline, CDR1 is ENHRY, CDR2 SYGVKD. CDR3 length: 13 residues. In nucleotides, the CDR3 is TGTGCCATATCGTCTAGCGGGATCAATGAGCAGTTCTTC. Its protein product is CAISSSGINEQFF.

CDR3 region: CASRGWGLLIRGRDRGNTIYF. CDR3 bases: TGTGCCAGCAGAGGCTGGGGACTACTTATCAGGGGGCGCGATCGTGGAAACACCATATATTTT. The gene calls are TRBV21-1 and TRBJ1-3; TRBD1, the table's D call, was not compared with the DNA. TRBV21-1 is recorded as a pseudogene. There are 21 residues in the CDR3.

The DNA for the CDR3 is TGCGCCAGCTCCTCTCAGCAGGGCAATGAGCAGTTCTTC. Its protein product is CASSSQQGNEQFF. The V and J genes are TRBV10-2 and TRBJ2-1, with a tentative D call TRBD1 (5 bases). V shed 8 bases and J shed 6 bases, with 14 bases lying between them. There are 13 residues in the CDR3. Germline V lookup: CDR1 WSHSY, CDR2 SAAADI.

The gene calls are TRBV10-3 and TRBJ2-5, with D possibly being TRBD2 (5 bases). The CDR3 loop spans 13 amino acids. Germline CDR1 and CDR2: ENHRY and SYGVKD. V was clipped by 3 bases and J by 4 bases, with 9 bases between them. This CDR3 reads CAISEQEGETQYF. The CDR3 nucleotides are TGTGCCATCAGTGAACAAGAGGGAGAGACCCAGTACTTC.

This clone is a singleton in its sample. J is TRBJ2-3 and V is TRBV10-2; D ambiguous. Germline values: CDR1 WSHSY, CDR2 SAAADI. CDR3 length equals 12 residues. Trimming stripped 3 bases from V and 9 bases from J, with 10 bases between. The CDR3 here is CASSDQANTQYF. In DNA, the CDR3 is TGCGCCAGCAGTGATCAGGCAAACACGCAGTATTTT.

Worth noting for this clone: The junction departs from the called germline gene at one end, perhaps through a read error. Other DNA sequences in the sample encode the same CDR3. The rearrangement joins TRBV30 to TRBJ1-2; D unclear. The CDR3 totals 16 residues. CDR1 GTSNPN and CDR2 SVGIG come from the germline V gene (reference sequence). The CDR3 is CAWSGPRGRKEGGYTF. The CDR3 bases are TGCGCCTGGAGTGGACCCCGTGGCAGGAAGGAAGGTGGCTACACCTTC.

The chain recombines TRBV7-9 with TRBJ1-1, with D perhaps TRBD1 (6 bases). Trimming removed 1 base at V and 6 bases at J, with 15 bases between. The germline V gene has CDR1 SEHNR and CDR2 FQNEAQ (reference sequence). There are 15 residues in the CDR3. The CDR3 DNA follows: TGTGCCAGCAGCTTAGGAAACGTGGGGGGCCCTGAAGCTTTCTTT. It translates to CASSLGNVGGPEAFF.

The rearrangement links TRBV10-3 to TRBJ2-7, with 10 bases lining up with TRBD2. The CDR3 sequence is 17 residues long. V lost 3 bases and J lost 3; bases outside the gene matches: 11. CDR1 is ENHRY, CDR2 SYGVKD, per germline. In nucleotides, the CDR3 is TGTGCCATCAGTGAAATGGAGGGGCTAGCGGGAGTCTACGAGCAGTACTTC. Amino acid sequence: CAISEMEGLAGVYEQYF.

The chain has TRBV30 and TRBJ1-1; the D gene is possibly TRBD1 (5 bases). V was pared by 2 bases and J by 1 base, with 14 bases between. CDR1 and CDR2 (germline): GTSNPN, SVGIG (reference sequence). This CDR3 spans 15 amino acids. This CDR3 is CAWSSTGTPNTEAFF. In DNA form, the CDR3 reads TGTGCCTGGAGTTCTACCGGGACCCCGAACACTGAAGCTTTCTTT.

The genes are TRBV4-2 and TRBJ2-5; 8 bases are shared with TRBD2. Trimming cost V 5 bases and J 2 bases; bases outside gene matches: 10. The CDR3 has 16 residues. Germline lookup yields CDR1 LGHNA and CDR2 YNFKEQ. CDR3 protein: CASSTGLGSQQETQYF. In nucleotides, the CDR3 is TGTGCCAGCAGCACGGGACTAGGGTCCCAACAAGAGACCCAGTACTTC.

This clone was recorded only once. The rearrangement links TRBV6-5 to TRBJ2-7; D possibly uses TRBD1 or TRBD2 (5 bases each). The germline gives CDR1 MNHEY, CDR2 SVGAGI. Trimming took 7 bases from V and 4 from J, leaving 17 bases between them. The CDR3 is made up of 14 amino acids. This CDR3 reads CASKTRDRPYEQYF. DNA for the CDR3: TGTGCCAGCAAGACCCGGGACCGCCCTTACGAGCAGTACTTC.

The chain carries TRBV6-1 and TRBJ1-5, with 7 nucleotides matching TRBD1. The CDR3 contains 15 residues. Losses at the gene ends were 2 bases for V and 3 bases for J; bases not matched to a gene: 4. In germline, CDR1 is MNHNS, CDR2 SASEGT. The CDR3 reads CASSEMGQYNQPQHF. The CDR3 nucleotides read TGTGCCAGCAGTGAAATGGGACAGTACAATCAGCCCCAGCATTTT.

This clone was seen only once. The chain employs TRBV11-2 and TRBJ2-1, with TRBD2 as a possible D gene (6 bases). This CDR3 is built from 13 residues. The germline CDR1 and CDR2 sequences are SGHAT and FQNNGV. The V end lost 3 bases, the J end lost 10 bases, and 13 bases lay between the germline ends. In DNA, the CDR3 is TGTGCCAGCAGCTTTAGCGGTAGCGCGGAGCAGTTCTTC. It encodes CASSFSGSAEQFF.

The gene calls are TRBV10-2 and TRBJ2-3, with D unclear. The V gene's germline CDR1 is WSHSY and CDR2 SAAADI. With 7 bases removed from V and 4 bases from J, the gap between germline ends came to 9 bases. The CDR3 contains 12 residues. CDR3 nucleotides: TGCGCCAGCACCAGGAGTCCAGATACGCAGTATTTT. It translates to CASTRSPDTQYF.

The chain employs TRBV28 and TRBJ2-7; the match to TRBD1 covers 9 bases. V trimming: 8 bases; J trimming: 6 bases; junction bases outside the gene matches: 14. The CDR3 has 15 residues. Germline V gene data show CDR1 as MDHEN and CDR2 as SYDVKM. The CDR3 loop is CASLRPTGQGGEQYF. In DNA form, the CDR3 reads TGTGCCAGCCTGCGTCCGACGGGACAGGGTGGCGAGCAGTACTTC.

The rearrangement links TRBV28 to TRBJ1-1, with TRBD1 matching 8 bases. Looked up from germline, CDR1 is MDHEN and CDR2 is SYDVKM. J gave up 11 bases and V 5 bases, and 7 bases lay outside the gene matches. The CDR3 runs 12 residues. CDR3 DNA sequence: TGTGCCAGCAGTGATATGGACAGGGACGCTTTCTTT. Protein: CASSDMDRDAFF.

The chain links TRBV7-9 to TRBJ2-7, with D hard to call. Germline CDR1 and CDR2: SEHNR and FQNEAQ (reference sequence). Trimming pared 5 bases from V and 1 base from J, leaving 12 bases between. CDR3 length equals 14 residues. CDR3 loop: CASSLGVSSYEQYF. The CDR3 DNA sequence: TGTGCCAGCAGCCTTGGGGTGTCGTCCTACGAGCAGTACTTC.

The chain combines TRBV6-6 with TRBJ2-5; 11 nucleotides align to TRBD2. This CDR3 region has 15 residues. The J segment lost 1 base and the V segment lost 5 bases, leaving 3 bases of the junction unmatched. From germline, CDR1 is MNHNY and CDR2 SVGAGI (reference sequence). CDR3 nucleotide sequence: TGTGCCAGCAGTCCCGGACTAGCGGGCCAAGAGACCCAGTACTTC. Its protein product is CASSPGLAGQETQYF.

The table lists this clone with a few counts. The CDR3 reads CASSPERGGDYGYTF. CDR3 nucleotide sequence: TGTGCCAGCAGCCCCGAACGGGGCGGGGACTATGGCTACACCTTC. The V and J genes are TRBV7-8 and TRBJ1-2; D may be TRBD1 (5 bases). Trimming removed 5 bases from V and 3 bases from J, with 16 bases in between. This CDR3 contains 15 residues. Germline CDR1 is SGHVS and CDR2 is FQNEAQ.

The genes are TRBV30 and TRBJ2-1; D ambiguous. The germline gives CDR1 GTSNPN, CDR2 SVGIG (reference sequence). Trimming removed 1 base at V and 6 bases at J, with 7 bases between. The CDR3 has 12 amino acids. The CDR3 nucleotides read TGTGCCTGGAGTGCAATCTTCAATGAGCAGTTCTTC. Residues: CAWSAIFNEQFF.